The 5 T cell receptor beta chains below all came from one sample that was sequenced in a study of PD-L1 blockade in urothelial cancer. The assay was immunoSEQ multiplex PCR, and TCRdb's table has in-frame clones only and misses some. The sample carries around 100,000 clones, around 85% recorded once. The source material was PBMCs, sampled around atezolizumab (anti-PD-L1) treatment. These receptors all come from a man aged 50-60 years with urothelial cancer.

The chain is built from TRBV25-1 and TRBJ2-2; TRBD1 might be the D (5 bases). V lost 1 base and J 4 bases, leaving 10 bases between the germline ends. The length of the CDR3 is 15 residues. The germline V gene has CDR1 MGHDK and CDR2 SYGVNS. This CDR3 is CASSELGAITGELFF. For the CDR3, the DNA is TGTGCCAGCAGTGAATTAGGGGCCATCACCGGGGAGCTGTTTTTT.

CDR3: CATKTGHTEAFF. CDR3 DNA: TGTGCCACGAAGACAGGGCACACTGAAGCTTTCTTT. V is TRBV27 and J is TRBJ1-1; TRBD1 agrees at 7 bases. V lost 10 bases, J lost 3 bases, and 5 bases stayed unmatched. The CDR3 loop spans 12 amino acids. Germline CDR1 MNHEY, CDR2 SMNVEV (reference sequence).

This clone has only a few counts. The J gene is TRBJ1-1, the V gene TRBV19; possibly TRBD1 for D (5 bases). The V end was cut by 6 bases, the J end by 1 base, with 12 bases between. The V gene's germline CDR1 is LNHDA and CDR2 SQIVND (reference sequence). CDR3 size: 14 residues. The DNA of the CDR3 is TGTGCCAGTAGCGAGGGGACTCCGAACACTGAAGCTTTCTTT. It yields the protein CASSEGTPNTEAFF.

This clone was found once. V is TRBV10-1 and J is TRBJ2-3; D is perhaps TRBD2 (5 bases). Germline CDR1 and CDR2: WNHNN and SYGVQD (reference sequence). The ends were cut back, 3 bases at V and 0 bases at J, with 19 bases in the middle. The CDR3 sequence is 18 residues long. The CDR3 region has the DNA TGCGCCAGCAGTGATGGGAGTAGCGAGGGCCGTAGCACAGATACGCAGTATTTT. Protein sequence: CASSDGSSEGRSTDTQYF.

V is TRBV2 and J is TRBJ1-1; the D gene is possibly TRBD1 (5 bases). The ends were cut back, 7 bases at V and 4 bases at J, with 13 bases in the middle. Germline V gives CDR1 SNHLY, CDR2 FYNNEI. This CDR3 comprises 13 residues. As DNA, the CDR3 is TGTGCCAGCACGAGGGGACTCCGCACTGAAGCTTTCTTT. The encoded protein is CASTRGLRTEAFF.